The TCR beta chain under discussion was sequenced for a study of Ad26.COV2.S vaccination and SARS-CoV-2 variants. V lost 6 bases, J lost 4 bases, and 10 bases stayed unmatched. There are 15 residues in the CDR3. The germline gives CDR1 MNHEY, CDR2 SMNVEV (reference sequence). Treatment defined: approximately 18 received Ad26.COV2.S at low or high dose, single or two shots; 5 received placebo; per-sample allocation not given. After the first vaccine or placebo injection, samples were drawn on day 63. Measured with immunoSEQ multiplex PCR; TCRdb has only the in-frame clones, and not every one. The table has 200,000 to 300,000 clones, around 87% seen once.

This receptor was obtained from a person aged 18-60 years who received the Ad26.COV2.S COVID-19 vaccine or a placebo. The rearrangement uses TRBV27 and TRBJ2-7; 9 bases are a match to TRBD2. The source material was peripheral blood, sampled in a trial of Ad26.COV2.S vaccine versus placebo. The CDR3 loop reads CASSGDSGRQYEQYF. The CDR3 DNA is TGTGCCAGCAGCGGCGATAGCGGGAGACAGTACGAGCAGTACTTC.